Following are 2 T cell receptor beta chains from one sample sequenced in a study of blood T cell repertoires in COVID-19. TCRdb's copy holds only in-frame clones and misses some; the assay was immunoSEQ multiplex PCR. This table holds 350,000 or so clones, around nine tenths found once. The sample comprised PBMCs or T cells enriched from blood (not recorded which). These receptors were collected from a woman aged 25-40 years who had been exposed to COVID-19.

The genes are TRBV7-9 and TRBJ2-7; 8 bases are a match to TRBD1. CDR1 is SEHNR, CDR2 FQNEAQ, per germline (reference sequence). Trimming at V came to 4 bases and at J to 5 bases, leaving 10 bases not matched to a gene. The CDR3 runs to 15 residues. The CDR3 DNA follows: TGTGCCAGCAGCTCCCCCCGAGGACAGGGACACGAGCAGTACTTC. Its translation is CASSSPRGQGHEQYF.

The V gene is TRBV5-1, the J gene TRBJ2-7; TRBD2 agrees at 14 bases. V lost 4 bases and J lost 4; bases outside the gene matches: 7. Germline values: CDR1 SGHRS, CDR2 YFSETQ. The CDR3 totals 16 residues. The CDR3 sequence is CASSGGLAGAGYEQYF. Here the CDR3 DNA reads TGCGCCAGCAGCGGGGGACTAGCGGGGGCAGGGTACGAGCAGTACTTC.